This T cell receptor beta chain was observed in a study of early T cells in non-severe SARS-CoV-2 infection. Study information: Chains were not paired, and sequencing was done on bulk RNA from unsorted whole blood. Study conclusions and caveats: In VDJdb matching, anti-spike CD8 responses were favored while private and CD4 specificities went missing.

Individual cDNA molecules received unique molecular identifiers. TCRdb itself ran the 5' RACE reads through MiXCR, one entry per CDR3 protein. This table holds about 60,000 distinct CDR3 sequences, roughly 14% found once. The CDR3 runs to 16 residues. V lost 3 bases and J 4 bases, leaving 21 bases between the germline ends. Germline assignment: CDR1 DFQATT and CDR2 SNEGSKA (reference sequence). This clonotype occurred a few times. Its antigen is still unknown. The sequenced material came from whole blood. The chain is built from TRBV20-1 and TRBJ1-1; D might be TRBD1 (6 bases). The source of this sequence is an adult who was a healthcare worker with PCR-confirmed SARS-CoV-2 infection or an uninfected control (not recorded which). This CDR3 is CSARRGSQGLSTEAFF. The CDR3 nucleotides read TGCAGTGCTAGGAGGGGGTCACAGGGACTGAGCACTGAAGCTTTCTTT.